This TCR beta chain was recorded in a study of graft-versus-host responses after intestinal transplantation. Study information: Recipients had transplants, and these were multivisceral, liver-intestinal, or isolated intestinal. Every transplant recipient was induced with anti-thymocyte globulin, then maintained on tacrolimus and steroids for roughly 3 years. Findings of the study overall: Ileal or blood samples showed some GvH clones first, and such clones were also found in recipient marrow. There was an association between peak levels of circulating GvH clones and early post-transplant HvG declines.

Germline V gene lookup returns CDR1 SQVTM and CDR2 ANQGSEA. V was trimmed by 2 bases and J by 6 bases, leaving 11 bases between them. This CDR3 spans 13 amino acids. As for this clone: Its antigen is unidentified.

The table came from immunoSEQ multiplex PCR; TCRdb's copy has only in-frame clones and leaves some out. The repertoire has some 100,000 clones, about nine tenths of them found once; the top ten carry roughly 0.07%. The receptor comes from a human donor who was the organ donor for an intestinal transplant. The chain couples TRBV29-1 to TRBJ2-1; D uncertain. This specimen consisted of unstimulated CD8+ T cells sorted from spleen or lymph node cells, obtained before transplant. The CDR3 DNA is TGCAGCGTTGAACAGGATTTCCTCAATGAGCAGTTCTTC. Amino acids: CSVEQDFLNEQFF.